A selection of T cell receptor beta chains follows, all from one sample in a study of human T cells and chemical hapten exposure. MiXCR, applied by TCRdb to the RACE reads, yields one record per CDR3 protein. The sample yields over 45,000 distinct CDR3 sequences, approximately 4.5% seen once. Source material: whole blood. These receptors all come from a female donor in good health. Some clones in this sample may be carry-over from other donors' samples. Each CDR3 is given with its conserved first and last residue. D genes are given only for firm matches. Clone size is not always given. Where it is, it says once, few, many or a class for expanded clones.

D gene: -
V gene: TRBV10-3
clone size: many
J gene: TRBJ2-3
CDR3 DNA: TGTGCCATCAGTGGGGTCGGGGGAGATACGCAGTATTTT
CDR3 protein: CAISGVGGDTQYF

D gene: -
V gene: TRBV5-1
clone size: many
J gene: TRBJ1-1
CDR3 DNA: TGCGCCAGCAGCTTTCGGACAGAATCAACTGAAGCTTTCTTT
CDR3 protein: CASSFRTESTEAFF

D gene: TRBD1
V gene: TRBV5-1
clone size: -
J gene: TRBJ1-5
CDR3 DNA: TGCGCCAGCAGCCCGGGACAGTTGCTTAATCAGCCCCAGCATTTT
CDR3 protein: CASSPGQLLNQPQHF

D gene: -
V gene: TRBV12-3/TRBV12-4
clone size: many
J gene: TRBJ2-1
CDR3 DNA: TGTGCCAGCAGTTTGAAAGAGGGACTCCAGTTCTTC
CDR3 protein: CASSLKEGLQFF

D gene: -
V gene: TRBV7-2
clone size: few
J gene: TRBJ2-3
CDR3 DNA: TGTGCCAGCAGCCAGGATACAGATACGCAGTATTTT
CDR3 protein: CASSQDTDTQYF

D gene: TRBD2
V gene: TRBV30
clone size: many
J gene: TRBJ2-7
CDR3 DNA: TGTGCCTGGACTAGCGGGGGGGGTAACGAGCAGTACTTC
CDR3 protein: CAWTSGGGNEQYF

D gene: -
V gene: TRBV20-1
clone size: many
J gene: TRBJ1-3
CDR3 DNA: TGCAGTGCTAGTGGTCAGGGGTATGGAAACACCATATATTTT
CDR3 protein: CSASGQGYGNTIYF

D gene: TRBD1
V gene: TRBV20-1
clone size: many
J gene: TRBJ1-1
CDR3 DNA: TGCAGTGCGGGATCCAGGGGGCACACTGAAGCTTTCTTT
CDR3 protein: CSAGSRGHTEAFF

D gene: -
V gene: TRBV7-2
clone size: many
J gene: TRBJ2-2
CDR3 DNA: TGTGCCAGCAGCTTGCTTGGTTGGGACACCGGGGAGCTGTTTTTT
CDR3 protein: CASSLLGWDTGELFF

D gene: -
V gene: TRBV7-8
clone size: few
J gene: TRBJ2-1
CDR3 DNA: TGTGCCAGCAGCTTAGCGGTGGGGGTGGGCAATGAGCAGTTCTTC
CDR3 protein: CASSLAVGVGNEQFF

D gene: TRBD2
V gene: TRBV20-1
clone size: -
J gene: TRBJ2-3
CDR3 DNA: TGCAGACCCCTAAGGAGCGGGGGGGAAGATACGCAGTATTTT
CDR3 protein: CRPLRSGGEDTQYF

D gene: TRBD1
V gene: TRBV10-3
clone size: -
J gene: TRBJ2-7
CDR3 DNA: TGTGCCATCCGCGGGACAGGGACGTTCACGAACTACGAGCAGTACTTC
CDR3 protein: CAIRGTGTFTNYEQYF

D gene: -
V gene: TRBV7-2
clone size: many
J gene: TRBJ1-6
CDR3 DNA: TGTGCCAGCAGCCCCACGAATTCACCCCTCCACTTT
CDR3 protein: CASSPTNSPLHF

D gene: TRBD2
V gene: TRBV20-1
clone size: many
J gene: TRBJ2-3
CDR3 DNA: TGCAGTGCTAGAGTAGCGGGGCGCACAGATACGCAGTATTTT
CDR3 protein: CSARVAGRTDTQYF

D gene: -
V gene: TRBV20-1
clone size: many
J gene: TRBJ2-4
CDR3 DNA: TGCAGTGCTAGAGATCCTGGTCGGGGACGAGCCAAAAACATTCAGTACTTC
CDR3 protein: CSARDPGRGRAKNIQYF

D gene: TRBD1
V gene: TRBV9
clone size: many
J gene: TRBJ2-7
CDR3 DNA: TGTGCCAGCAGCGCGGACAGGAGCTCCTACGAGCAGTACTTC
CDR3 protein: CASSADRSSYEQYF

D gene: -
V gene: TRBV6-1
clone size: many
J gene: TRBJ1-2
CDR3 DNA: TGTGCCAGCAGTGAAATTCCGGAGGGGTACTATGGCTACACCTTC
CDR3 protein: CASSEIPEGYYGYTF